The 23 T cell receptor beta chains in this list originate from one sample, sequenced in a study of early stage breast cancer tumors. Method: immunoSEQ multiplex PCR; TCRdb's copy keeps in-frame clones and lacks some. The sample holds 3,300 or so clones, around 60% seen once. Sequenced material: breast tumor tissue. The source of these receptors is a person aged 35-55 years with breast cancer.

The genes are TRBV28 and TRBJ2-2; D is ambiguous. CDR3 length: 15 amino acids. Germline lookup yields CDR1 MDHEN and CDR2 SYDVKM. The V gene lost 4 bases and the J gene lost 0 bases, with 9 bases spanning the gap. The CDR3 region is CASSSSGSNTGELFF. CDR3 DNA sequence: TGTGCCAGCAGTTCTTCTGGATCGAACACCGGGGAGCTGTTTTTT.

The DNA of the CDR3 is TGTGCCAGCAGCGTTTCCAGGACAGGGGAGATGTATGGCTACACCTTC. The encoded protein is CASSVSRTGEMYGYTF. The chain is built from TRBV9 and TRBJ1-2, with 9 bases matching TRBD1. The CDR3 has 16 amino acids. J lost 5 bases, V lost 2 bases, and 10 bases had no gene match. The V gene's germline CDR1 is SGDLS and CDR2 YYNGEE.

V and J are TRBV4-1 and TRBJ2-7; the match to TRBD1 covers 8 bases. In germline, CDR1 is MGHRA, CDR2 YSYEKL. The ends lost 0 bases at V and 4 bases at J; junction bases unmatched: 8. The CDR3 is made up of 16 amino acids. CDR3 DNA: TGCGCCAGCAGCCAAGAATGGCAGGGGGCGCTTTACGAGCAGTACTTC. Protein sequence: CASSQEWQGALYEQYF.

This chain links TRBV4-2 with TRBJ1-1; D perhaps matches TRBD1 (5 bases). Trimming removed 1 base at V and 3 bases at J, with 12 bases between. The CDR3 spans 15 residues. Germline lookup yields CDR1 LGHNA and CDR2 YNFKEQ. CDR3 in amino acids: CASSQVRGRYTEAFF. CDR3 in DNA: TGTGCCAGCAGCCAAGTTAGGGGCCGATACACTGAAGCTTTCTTT.

The chain recombines TRBV27 with TRBJ2-7; 11 nucleotides align to TRBD2. The germline gives CDR1 MNHEY, CDR2 SMNVEV (reference sequence). J was trimmed by 3 bases and V by 6 bases; bases with no gene match: 7. The CDR3 is 15 amino acids. CDR3 residues: CASSQLAGALYEQYF. CDR3 coding DNA: TGTGCCAGCAGCCAACTAGCGGGAGCCCTCTACGAGCAGTACTTC.

This clone is classed as medium-sized. V is TRBV6-1 and J is TRBJ2-7; D is unresolved. V was clipped by 0 bases and J by 0 bases, with 6 bases between them. The CDR3 loop spans 14 amino acids. Germline-derived CDR1 and CDR2 are MNHNS and SASEGT. CDR3 sequence reads: CASSEAESSYEQYF. CDR3 coding DNA: TGTGCCAGCAGTGAAGCGGAGAGCTCCTACGAGCAGTACTTC.

This clone qualifies as large. The chain joins TRBV7-3 to TRBJ1-1, with D possibly being TRBD1 (5 bases). From germline, CDR1 is SGHTA and CDR2 FQGTGA. The CDR3 loop spans 13 amino acids. V lost 4 bases and J lost 1, with 7 bases in between. The CDR3 reads CASSYQGNTEAFF. Here the CDR3 DNA reads TGTGCCAGCAGCTATCAGGGGAACACTGAAGCTTTCTTT.

The chain links TRBV20-1 to TRBJ1-2, with D possibly TRBD1 on 5 matching bases. Germline CDR1 is DFQATT and CDR2 is SNEGSKA (reference sequence). The CDR3 spans 11 residues. In nucleotides, the CDR3 is TGCAGCACCAGGGTAGGAAGGGGCTACACCTTC. Protein product: CSTRVGRGYTF.

The V and J genes are TRBV27 and TRBJ2-7, with D perhaps matching TRBD1 or TRBD2 (5 bases each). Trimming removed 8 bases from V and 0 bases from J, with 20 bases in between. Germline-derived CDR1 and CDR2 are MNHEY and SMNVEV (reference sequence). The CDR3 consists of 16 residues. CDR3: CASSDGGALSSYEQYF. CDR3 nucleotide sequence: TGTGCCAGCTCTGATGGGGGTGCACTTAGCTCCTACGAGCAGTACTTC.

The chain links TRBV11-2 to TRBJ2-2; 7 bases match TRBD2. V lost 4 bases to trimming and J lost 0 bases; unmatched junction nucleotides: 11. The CDR3 sequence is 18 residues long. CDR1 and CDR2 from the germline V gene are SGHAT and FQNNGV. The CDR3 DNA sequence: TGTGCCAGCAGCTCCTATTGGGGCGGGAGCACGAACACCGGGGAGCTGTTTTTT. Translating it yields CASSSYWGGSTNTGELFF.

V gene TRBV14 combines with J gene TRBJ1-1; D uncertain. Germline values: CDR1 SGHDN, CDR2 FVKESK. The V end lost 2 bases, the J end lost 0 bases, and 10 bases lay between the germline ends. This CDR3 contains 15 residues. In DNA form, the CDR3 reads TGTGCCAGCAGCCAATTTCAGAACATGAACACTGAAGCTTTCTTT. This translates into CASSQFQNMNTEAFF.

The V gene is TRBV7-3, the J gene TRBJ2-1; 12 bases map to TRBD1. In germline, CDR1 is SGHTA, CDR2 FQGTGA. V lost 0 bases to trimming and J lost 6 bases; unmatched junction nucleotides: 3. There are 16 residues in the CDR3. This chain's CDR3 is CASSLTGTGGRNEQFF. Here the CDR3 DNA reads TGTGCCAGCAGCTTAACCGGGACAGGGGGCCGCAATGAGCAGTTCTTC.

This clone was observed a single time. The chain recombines TRBV28 with TRBJ1-2; D is possibly TRBD1 (5 bases). Trimming stripped 3 bases from V and 5 bases from J, with 10 bases between. The CDR3 is 13 amino acids. Germline assignment: CDR1 MDHEN and CDR2 SYDVKM. The CDR3 region has the DNA TGTGCCAGCAGTTTCCTGGAGGGGTATGGCTACACCTTC. Its translation is CASSFLEGYGYTF.

The chain recombines TRBV7-3 with TRBJ2-7; TRBD2 aligns across 11 bases. V was pared by 1 base and J by 2 bases, with 1 base of the junction left unmatched. Germline V gene lookup returns CDR1 SGHTA and CDR2 FQGTGA. The CDR3 totals 15 residues. The CDR3 spells CASSLIAGGPYEQYF. For the CDR3, the DNA is TGTGCCAGCAGCTTAATAGCGGGAGGGCCCTACGAGCAGTACTTC.

This clone was counted a few times. The chain carries TRBV25-1 and TRBJ2-7, with D uncertain. V gave up 2 bases and J gave up 3 bases, with 2 bases separating them. The CDR3 totals 11 residues. Germline V CDR1 and CDR2: MGHDK, SYGVNS. CDR3: CASSENYEQYF. CDR3 nucleotide sequence: TGTGCCAGCAGTGAAAACTACGAGCAGTACTTC.

This clone is a singleton in its sample. This rearrangement joins TRBV19 to TRBJ2-5; 11 bases line up with TRBD2. J lost 5 bases, V lost 2 bases, and 4 bases had no gene match. The germline CDR1 and CDR2 sequences are LNHDA and SQIVND (reference sequence). This CDR3 spans 15 amino acids. CDR3 loop: CASSILAGGGETQYF. In DNA form, the CDR3 reads TGTGCCAGTAGTATACTAGCGGGAGGAGGGGAGACCCAGTACTTC.

By proportion, this clone is large. The V and J genes are TRBV5-5 and TRBJ2-7; D is undetermined. The V and J ends lost 5 bases and 0 bases respectively, with 9 bases between them. The CDR3 has 13 residues. Germline V gene lookup returns CDR1 SGHKS and CDR2 YYEKEE (reference sequence). In nucleotides, the CDR3 is TGTGCCAGCAGTTTATCCCTCTCCTACGAGCAGTACTTC. Its translation: CASSLSLSYEQYF.

The chain uses TRBV27 and TRBJ2-3, with D tentatively TRBD2 (7 bases). The CDR3 extends over 15 amino acids. Germline V gene lookup returns CDR1 MNHEY and CDR2 SMNVEV (reference sequence). The V and J ends lost 2 bases and 6 bases respectively, with 15 bases between them. CDR3 in DNA: TGTGCCAGCAGTTTAGGCGGGAGAGGGGGGGATACGCAGTATTTT. As protein: CASSLGGRGGDTQYF.

The rearrangement links TRBV9 to TRBJ1-3, with no clear D. The V gene lost 0 bases and the J gene lost 0 bases, with 7 bases spanning the gap. CDR1 and CDR2 (germline): SGDLS, YYNGEE. This CDR3 spans 15 amino acids. CDR3 in amino acids: CASSVGSSSGNTIYF. The DNA for the CDR3 is TGTGCCAGCAGCGTAGGGAGTTCCTCTGGAAACACCATATATTTT.

This clone was detected only a few times. The genes are TRBV6-6 and TRBJ1-2; 8 nucleotides agree with TRBD1. The CDR3 is 15 residues long. The junction had 10 bases not matched to a gene; V was cut back by 6 bases and J by 4 bases. CDR1 MNHNY and CDR2 SVGAGI come from the germline V gene (reference sequence). The CDR3 here is CASRPTGQGGYGYTF. The CDR3 coding sequence is TGTGCCAGCAGACCTACCGGACAGGGAGGCTATGGCTACACCTTC.

The chain has TRBV5-4 and TRBJ2-7, with D perhaps TRBD2 (6 bases). With 4 bases removed from V and 5 bases from J, the gap between germline ends came to 22 bases. The CDR3 totals 16 residues. Germline V CDR1 and CDR2: SGHNT, YYREEE (reference sequence). The DNA for the CDR3 is TGTGCCAGCAGCGGGGGGACCTCAACGGGATTCAACGAGCAGTACTTC. It translates to CASSGGTSTGFNEQYF.

This clone was counted a few times. V usage is TRBV7-9 and J usage is TRBJ2-5, with 13 bases that match TRBD2. Germline loops: CDR1 SEHNR, CDR2 FQNEAQ (reference sequence). The CDR3 has 15 amino acids. V gave up 4 bases and J gave up 5 bases; unmatched junction bases: 4. In DNA, the CDR3 is TGTGCCAGCAGCTGGACTAGCGGGAGAGTGGAGACCCAGTACTTC. Protein product: CASSWTSGRVETQYF.

The CDR3 sequence: CASSLRGNEAFF. The CDR3 DNA reads TGTGCCAGCAGCTTGCGAGGGAATGAAGCTTTCTTT. The V and J genes are TRBV7-9 and TRBJ1-1; D remains ambiguous. Germline loops: CDR1 SEHNR, CDR2 FQNEAQ (reference sequence). The V end lost 3 bases, the J end lost 7 bases, and 9 bases lay between the germline ends. The CDR3 length is 12 residues.